The clone carrying this T cell receptor beta chain was recorded many times. The antigen is undetermined. Each person with ophthalmopathy scored at least 3 on the Clinical Activity Score, reached NOSPECS grade 4 or higher, and had been ill under 3 months. V was trimmed by 3 bases and J by 3 bases, leaving 9 bases between them. CDR3 length: 13 amino acids. Germline lookup yields CDR1 MDHEN and CDR2 SYDVKM. This entry is derived from a study of T cells in Graves' hyperthyroidism and ophthalmopathy. Study in general: Peripheral blood sampling occurred at initial diagnosis, before any treatment.

TCR beta CDR3 regions were amplified from RNA. HTBI primers were employed in a first-round RT-PCR of the TCR CDR3. MiXCR was run by TCRdb on the multiplex PCR reads, yielding one entry per CDR3 protein. Among under 250,000 distinct CDR3 sequences, 24% were seen once, and the ten largest hold 35%. Study findings and constraints: A model built on 13 V-J features separated ophthalmopathy from stable hyperthyroidism. Blood also held most thyroid clonotypes expanded beyond 0.001.

This sequence originates from a middle-aged woman with Graves' ophthalmopathy. The chain couples TRBV28 to TRBJ2-7; the D gene is possibly TRBD2 (6 bases). Sample: blood. CDR3 region: CASSLRGIYEQYF. The CDR3 region has the DNA TGTGCCAGCAGTTTGCGGGGAATCTACGAGCAGTACTTC.